The rows below give T cell receptor beta chains drawn from one sample of a study of naive and memory T cell subsets. TCRdb recomputed calls from the UMI-ligation and nested PCR reads with MiXCR, one row per CDR3 protein. The sample consists of more than 120,000 distinct CDR3 sequences, 15% to 20% of them appearing once. The sample was naive CD8+ T cells from blood. The origin of the receptors is a human donor in good health. Each CDR3 is given without its conserved first and last residue. The size of a clone is reported for some rows only, either as once, few or many, or as a class for expanded clones.

>TRBV4-1|many|TRBJ1-1
ASSQVGGTEAF
>TRBV20-1|few|TRBJ2-2
SARTLNTGELF
>TRBV12-3/TRBV12-4|few|TRBJ2-1
AEASSYNEQF
>TRBV10-3|.|TRBJ2-3
AISDGEKATDTQY
>TRBV13|.|TRBJ1-4
ASSARSGQPNEKLF
>TRBV29-1|many|TRBJ2-3
SVPGGHTDTQY
>TRBV28|few|TRBJ2-7
ASHMLGLAGEMY
>TRBV28|.|TRBJ1-5
ASRTDRRNNQPQH
>TRBV6-6|few|TRBJ1-1
ASSYLWPSRSVGSTEAF
>TRBV6-6|.|TRBJ1-2
AILGGTTLYGYT
>TRBV29-1|many|TRBJ2-7
SVEGGSTSYEQY
>TRBV28|.|TRBJ2-2
ASSWRLDGAGELF
>TRBV7-9|.|TRBJ1-1
ASSSETGSGLTEAF
>TRBV28|.|TRBJ2-7
ASSLASPFYEQY
>TRBV7-9|.|TRBJ2-3
ASSLIGLAELTDTQY
>TRBV6-1|.|TRBJ2-7
ASSESRRGASPGEQY
>TRBV5-1|few|TRBJ2-7
ASSFVGPGDEQY
>TRBV5-1|.|TRBJ2-7
ASSLHRDSLIGYEQY
>TRBV28|.|TRBJ2-3
ASSPPFTGIKTDTQY
>TRBV5-6|few|TRBJ1-4
ASSHGTATNEKLF
>TRBV12-3/TRBV12-4|few|TRBJ1-5
ASSPVAGIHQPQH
>TRBV5-1|.|TRBJ2-3
ASSLTEYTDTQY
>TRBV29-1|few|TRBJ2-1
SVAGGSIYNEQF
>TRBV5-1|.|TRBJ2-7
ASSGEVGYEQY
>TRBV12-3/TRBV12-4|many|TRBJ1-1
ASSLVPGTEAF
>TRBV27|.|TRBJ2-2
ASSTGSTTNTGELF
>TRBV25-1|few|TRBJ1-2
ASSLGVNYGYT
>TRBV4-1|.|TRBJ2-1
ASSQGLAGGPSYNEQF
>TRBV6-5|.|TRBJ2-4
ASSYSGQGLYNIQY
>TRBV7-2|.|TRBJ2-1
ASNLGGLLNEQF
>TRBV27|few|TRBJ2-1
ASEPGGSSYNEQF
>TRBV6-5|few|TRBJ1-6
ASSSGQDHSPLH
>TRBV6-2/TRBV6-3|.|TRBJ2-1
ASSRWRGNEQF
>TRBV6-2/TRBV6-3|many|TRBJ2-7
ASLGDISYEQY
>TRBV4-1|.|TRBJ2-7
ASSLSGKAAYEQY
>TRBV12-3/TRBV12-4|.|TRBJ2-5
ASSGWVQETQY
>TRBV27|.|TRBJ2-1
ASSISGESSYNEQF
>TRBV5-5|few|TRBJ2-5
ASSGTRGWGTINGETQY
>TRBV11-1|few|TRBJ2-5
ASSSTGPSEETQY
>TRBV7-9|.|TRBJ1-4
ASSPTTKTGITNEKLF
>TRBV6-1|.|TRBJ2-1
ASSDYRYNEQF
>TRBV6-5|.|TRBJ1-1
ASSYSMGQEAF
>TRBV20-1|.|TRBJ1-2
SARDREQADYGYT
>TRBV12-3/TRBV12-4|few|TRBJ2-5
ASSPGGQETQY
>TRBV6-5|.|TRBJ2-2
ASSYGDSSHAGELF
>TRBV20-1|.|TRBJ2-7
SAPQPQTGYYEQY
>TRBV11-2|few|TRBJ2-7
ASSYGQGRWDEQY
>TRBV5-1|.|TRBJ2-3
ASSLTGVSDTQY
>TRBV23-1|once|TRBJ2-3
ASSQNSGSRSDTQY
>TRBV12-3/TRBV12-4|few|TRBJ2-1
ASSYNPAGQF